This T cell receptor (beta chain) was captured in a study of OX40 agonist ivuxolimab in advanced cancers. The study in broad terms: Ivuxolimab, which targeted the costimulatory receptor OX40 (CD134), was an agonistic, fully human IgG2 monoclonal antibody. A male proportion of about 79% and a mean age of roughly 58 years, ranging from roughly 23 to 80, were recorded for the dose-escalation cohort. Intravenous ivuxolimab was administered to patients every 2 weeks at six dose levels: 0.01, 0.1, 0.3, 1.5, 3 and 10 mg/kg. Prior anti-PD-1, anti-PD-L1 or anti-CTLA-4 therapy was permitted, and about two fifths of dose-escalation patients had received checkpoint inhibitors. Partial responses were achieved by three dose-escalation patients, of whom one had hepatocellular carcinoma and two had cutaneous melanoma. Of the approximately 50 dose-escalation patients, hepatocellular carcinoma was present in about 20, melanoma in roughly 15, renal cell carcinoma in 9 and head and neck cancer in 9. The paper describes the monotherapy dose-escalation part (N = 52 patients) of the phase I trial of ivuxolimab. Peripheral TCRbeta sequencing was intended to test whether TCR sequence diversity was altered and clonal T-cell expansion was caused by ivuxolimab.

Summary of the overall study and its limitations: The antigen specificity of the peripheral T cells that underwent clonal expansion was not determined. Clonal expansion of both CD4+ and CD8+ blood T cells was observed from baseline to week 6 at doses 0.1 to 3.0 mg/kg. Partial responders in the 0.1-3.0 mg/kg groups had among the lowest normalized peripheral clonal expansion, especially among CD8+ T cells. Low levels of normalized T-cell clonal expansion were also seen in some patients who did not respond. On average, CD8+ T cells showed more expanded clones than CD4+ T cells after ivuxolimab.

A remark on this clone: The antigen it recognizes is unknown. The sample holds no much larger clone one base away, and base qualities are not on file.

The trial excluded patients who had a history of autoimmune disease or who were on systemic immunosuppression. Peripheral blood for TCR sequencing was collected from all dose cohorts at baseline, on cycle 4 day 1, and on cycle 7 day 1. The samples were taken from a phase I, first-in-human, multicenter, open-label dose-escalation trial of ivuxolimab. Adults with locally advanced or metastatic melanoma, renal cell, hepatocellular, or head and neck squamous cell carcinoma were enrolled in the trial. Before TCR sequencing, CD4+ and CD8+ T cells were separately sorted from peripheral blood. Genomic DNA was isolated from the sorted cells so that the TCRbeta CDR3 region could be sequenced. TCRbeta CDR3 regions were sequenced using the immunoSEQ Assay. The immuneACCESS repertoire file appears here via TCRdb, limited to in-frame rearrangements. These files lack a portion of the clones; in checked studies, under half of the deficit traces to unresolved V genes, and the cause of the others is not known. The sample records 55,000 to 65,000 clones, about 80% of which are singletons. Approximately 2% of the sample is in the top ten clones.

This TCR came from an adult with an advanced solid tumor such as melanoma, head and neck, liver or kidney cancer. The sample consisted of CD4+ or CD8+ T cells sorted from blood, taken in a trial of the OX40 agonist ivuxolimab.

The bases are TGTGCCAGCAGCTTGGGGCAGGGATTGATCTACGAGCAGTACTTC. This codes for CASSLGQGLIYEQYF. Recombination connected TRBV5-6 to TRBJ2-7; TRBD1 might be the D gene, on 5 matching bases. Relative to germline, V is 0 bases shorter and J is 3 bases shorter, with 13 bases between their ends. The CDR3 covers 15 residues, taking in both the cysteine and the phenylalanine. CDR3 DNA is the only sequence kept; it has 45 bases, read in frame from the first base. The CDR1 and CDR2 encoded by the germline V gene are SGHDT and YYEEEE.